This T cell receptor beta chain came from a study of T cell changes during pregnancy in multiple sclerosis. Here immunoSEQ multiplex PCR was the method, and the copy in TCRdb shows in-frame clones only, minus some. The sample holds some 96,000 clones, about nine tenths seen once. V lost 5 bases to trimming and J lost 5 bases, with 10 bases between them. The germline gives CDR1 MNHEY, CDR2 SVGAGI. CDR3 size: 13 residues. The specimen comprised peripheral blood, sampled after pregnancy. This TCR was sampled from a female donor with multiple sclerosis, enrolled in a pregnancy study. The chain combines TRBV6-5 with TRBJ2-1; possibly TRBD2 for D (5 bases). The CDR3 sequence: CASSNDGDNEQFF. The DNA for the CDR3 is TGTGCCAGCAGTAACGACGGGGACAATGAGCAGTTCTTC.